One and the same sample provided the 24 T cell receptor beta chains below, sequenced in a study of T cell changes during pregnancy in multiple sclerosis. The method was immunoSEQ multiplex PCR; TCRdb's version includes in-frame clones alone and lacks a portion of them. The table lists 45,000 to 55,000 clones, 88% of them singletons. Sequenced material: CD4+ T cells from peripheral blood mononuclear cells, taken in the second trimester of pregnancy. Receptor source: a female donor with multiple sclerosis, enrolled in a pregnancy study.

V and J are TRBV27 and TRBJ2-2; TRBD1 is a possible D gene (5 bases). With 5 bases removed from V and 6 bases from J, the gap between germline ends came to 19 bases. This CDR3 is built from 16 residues. The germline V gene has CDR1 MNHEY and CDR2 SMNVEV (reference sequence). The CDR3 DNA sequence: TGTGCCAGCAGTCCAACAGGTGGGGATTACTCCGGGGAGCTGTTTTTT. Translating gives CASSPTGGDYSGELFF.

This clone showed up just a few times. The chain joins TRBV27 to TRBJ2-7, with TRBD1 identical over 7 bases. Germline V gene lookup returns CDR1 MNHEY and CDR2 SMNVEV (reference sequence). The CDR3 runs 13 residues. With V trimmed by 1 base and J by 4 bases, 1 base remained unmatched. In nucleotides, the CDR3 is TGTGCCAGCAGTTTATTACAGGGGTACGAGCAGTACTTC. Its translation is CASSLLQGYEQYF.

V usage is TRBV28 and J usage is TRBJ2-7; D unresolved. The CDR3 runs 11 residues. Germline V gives CDR1 MDHEN, CDR2 SYDVKM. The V end was cut by 6 bases, the J end by 3 bases, with 6 bases between. CDR3: CASSHYYEQYF. The CDR3 DNA sequence: TGTGCCAGCAGCCACTACTACGAGCAGTACTTC.

In nucleotides, the CDR3 is TGTGCCAGCAGCCGACAGGGAAGTTACGAGCAGTACTTC. Its protein is CASSRQGSYEQYF. The V and J genes are TRBV7-6 and TRBJ2-7, with 7 bases aligning to TRBD1. The germline gives CDR1 SGHVS, CDR2 FNYEAQ. This CDR3 comprises 13 residues. V shed 5 bases, J shed 4 bases, and the junction held 5 bases outside the gene matches.

The chain uses TRBV5-1 and TRBJ1-2; 10 bases are shared with TRBD1. The CDR3 runs 15 residues. Unmatched junction bases numbered 6, after V lost 3 bases and J lost 4 bases. Germline V gene sequence: CDR1 SGHRS, CDR2 YFSETQ. CDR3 in DNA: TGCGCCAGCAGCTATGGGACAGGGGTTAGCTATGGCTACACCTTC. Translated: CASSYGTGVSYGYTF.

This clone has more than one count but fewer than ten. J is TRBJ1-1 and V is TRBV7-9, with no clear D. This CDR3 is built from 12 residues. V lost 5 bases and J 7 bases, leaving 11 bases between the germline ends. Germline CDR1 and CDR2: SEHNR and FQNEAQ (reference sequence). The CDR3 DNA sequence: TGTGCCAGCAGCCCCCGTGAGAGTGAAGCTTTCTTT. Amino acids: CASSPRESEAFF.

V gene TRBV2 combines with J gene TRBJ2-5; weak D call: TRBD1 (6 bases). Trimming cost V 5 bases and J 3 bases, with 10 bases left between them. Germline-derived CDR1 and CDR2 are SNHLY and FYNNEI. The CDR3 has 13 amino acids. CDR3 sequence: CASSRQEEETQYF. The CDR3, as DNA: TGTGCCAGCAGTCGACAGGAGGAAGAGACCCAGTACTTC.

CDR3 DNA sequence: TGTGCCAGCAGTAATGGCGGGATCAGAACAGATACGCAGTATTTT. Its protein is CASSNGGIRTDTQYF. This chain uses TRBV6-5 with TRBJ2-3; D is possibly TRBD2 (6 bases). The CDR3 is 15 amino acids. V was pared by 5 bases and J by 3 bases, with 15 bases between. The V gene's germline CDR1 is MNHEY and CDR2 SVGAGI.

The chain joins TRBV7-2 to TRBJ2-3; 12 bases match TRBD2. V trimming: 5 bases; J trimming: 4 bases; junction bases outside the gene matches: 7. CDR1 SGHTA and CDR2 FQGNSA come from the germline V gene. The CDR3 totals 16 residues. The CDR3 loop is CASSALAGGRADTQYF. In DNA form, the CDR3 reads TGTGCCAGCAGCGCACTAGCGGGAGGACGAGCAGATACGCAGTATTTT.

This chain joins TRBV28 and TRBJ1-4; possible D gene TRBD1, 5 bases. Germline V gene data show CDR1 as MDHEN and CDR2 as SYDVKM. V lost 5 bases, J lost 8 bases, and 18 bases lay in between. The CDR3 loop spans 15 amino acids. The CDR3 sequence: CASSKGGVKGEKLFF. Here the CDR3 DNA reads TGTGCCAGCAGTAAAGGAGGGGTTAAAGGAGAAAAACTGTTTTTT.

This chain uses TRBV7-9 with TRBJ2-2; 12 bases are a match to TRBD2. The CDR3 length is 15 residues. Trimming took 7 bases from V and 7 from J; bases not matched to a gene: 7. Germline CDR1 SEHNR, CDR2 FQNEAQ (reference sequence). The CDR3 loop reads CASKRLAGEGGELFF. The DNA of the CDR3 is TGTGCCAGCAAGAGACTAGCGGGAGAAGGCGGGGAGCTGTTTTTT.

V is TRBV30 and J is TRBJ1-4; TRBD1 matches 7 bases. The CDR3 totals 13 residues. Germline V lookup: CDR1 GTSNPN, CDR2 SVGIG (reference sequence). V lost 4 bases, J lost 8 bases, and 7 bases stayed unmatched. CDR3 DNA: TGTGCCTGGACCCAGGGGGTCGAAGAAAAACTGTTTTTT. This sequence encodes CAWTQGVEEKLFF.

This clone was detected once. The CDR3: CASSQSGQGRETQYF. The CDR3 DNA sequence: TGCGCCAGCAGCCAAAGCGGACAGGGCCGGGAGACCCAGTACTTC. J is TRBJ2-5 and V is TRBV4-1; the match to TRBD1 covers 8 bases. Trimming took 2 bases from V and 5 from J; bases not matched to a gene: 7. The germline V gene has CDR1 MGHRA and CDR2 YSYEKL. The CDR3 spans 15 residues.

The V call is TRBV5-1, the J call TRBJ1-1; the D gene is possibly TRBD1 (6 bases). Germline-derived CDR1 and CDR2 are SGHRS and YFSETQ. This CDR3 is built from 16 residues. The germline V and J ends were trimmed by 2 bases and 0 bases, with 14 bases remaining between them. The CDR3 region has the DNA TGCGCCAGCAGCTTAATACAGGGAGGGATGAACACTGAAGCTTTCTTT. The encoded protein is CASSLIQGGMNTEAFF. The variable domain in full, completed from reference TRBV5-1 and TRBJ1-1, reads KAGVTQTPRYLIKTRGQQVTLSCSPISGHRSVSWYQQTPGQGLQFLFEYFSETQRNKGNFPGRFSGRQFSNSRSEMNVSTLELGDSALYLCASSLIQGGMNTEAFFGQGTRLTVV.

On this clone: This same CDR3 is encoded by further DNA sequences in the sample. The chain has TRBV29-1 and TRBJ1-2; 7 nucleotides match TRBD1. Germline V CDR1 and CDR2: SQVTM, ANQGSEA. The V and J ends lost 4 bases and 8 bases, in that order; junction bases with no gene match: 7. The CDR3 has 12 residues. CDR3 DNA: TGCAGCGTTGCAGGGGGTGATCACGGCTACACCTTC. The encoded protein is CSVAGGDHGYTF.

The chain couples TRBV30 to TRBJ2-3, with D possibly TRBD1 on 5 matching bases. Germline CDR1 GTSNPN, CDR2 SVGIG (reference sequence). The CDR3 runs to 13 residues. Trimming pared 3 bases from V and 7 bases from J, leaving 14 bases between. CDR3 sequence reads: CAWRESGPNTQYF. The CDR3 bases are TGTGCCTGGAGGGAGTCAGGGCCGAATACGCAGTATTTT.

V usage is TRBV30 and J usage is TRBJ2-5; 8 bases line up with TRBD1. The CDR3 totals 15 residues. The V segment lost 7 bases and the J segment 5 bases; nucleotides outside the gene matches: 15. Germline V gene sequence: CDR1 GTSNPN, CDR2 SVGIG (reference sequence). CDR3 protein: CAFDRGDAIAETQYF. Here the CDR3 DNA reads TGTGCCTTCGACAGGGGCGATGCCATCGCTGAGACCCAGTACTTC.

V usage is TRBV9 and J usage is TRBJ2-1; D might be TRBD1 (6 bases). Trimming stripped 2 bases from V and 5 bases from J, with 23 bases between. Germline loops: CDR1 SGDLS, CDR2 YYNGEE. The CDR3 contains 18 residues. The CDR3 nucleotides read TGTGCCAGCAGCGTTCAAGTAGGTAACAGGGTTTCACACAATGAGCAGTTCTTC. This sequence encodes CASSVQVGNRVSHNEQFF. Drawing the rest from reference TRBV9 and TRBJ2-1, the complete variable domain is DSGVTQTPKHLITATGQRVTLRCSPRSGDLSVYWYQQSLDQGLQFLIQYYNGEERAKGNILERFSAQQFPDLHSELNLSSLELGDSALYFCASSVQVGNRVSHNEQFFGPGTRLTVL.

This clone showed up just once. This rearrangement joins TRBV12-5 to TRBJ2-1; TRBD2 matches 15 bases. Looked up from germline, CDR1 is LGHNT and CDR2 is FRNRAP. CDR3 size: 18 residues. V lost 0 bases, J lost 10 bases, and 10 bases stayed unmatched. The CDR3 bases are TGTGCTAGTGGTTTGGTACGAGGGGGACTAGCGGGAGGTGTGGAGCAGTTCTTC. Translation: CASGLVRGGLAGGVEQFF.

The table lists this clone with a few counts. The chain carries TRBV6-1 and TRBJ1-5; D call uncertain. Germline CDR1 MNHNS, CDR2 SASEGT. V gave up 4 bases and J gave up 7 bases, with 14 bases separating them. The CDR3 is 14 residues long. CDR3 amino acids: CASSVLRGGQPQHF. CDR3 bases: TGTGCCAGCAGTGTGCTCAGAGGTGGACAGCCCCAGCATTTT.

The CDR3 protein is CAIMGGQLQGYTF. DNA for the CDR3: TGTGCCATCATGGGTGGGCAGCTTCAAGGCTACACCTTC. The chain uses TRBV10-3 and TRBJ1-2; D remains unclear. Trimming removed 7 bases at V and 8 bases at J, with 17 bases between. Germline loops: CDR1 ENHRY, CDR2 SYGVKD. This CDR3 has 13 amino acids.

The chain is built from TRBV12-5 and TRBJ1-1; D is possibly TRBD1 (5 bases). V was cut by 4 bases and J by 6 bases, with 15 bases left in between. Germline loops: CDR1 LGHNT, CDR2 FRNRAP. This CDR3 has 14 residues. The CDR3 region is CASGSPGLVAEAFF. The CDR3 DNA reads TGTGCTAGTGGTTCCCCAGGGTTGGTGGCTGAAGCTTTCTTT.

The V gene is TRBV6-6, the J gene TRBJ1-2; TRBD1 might be the D (6 bases). The V end lost 0 bases, the J end lost 0 bases, and 11 bases lay between the germline ends. The CDR3 runs to 16 residues. From germline, CDR1 is MNHNY and CDR2 SVGAGI (reference sequence). The CDR3: CASSYSGHKSNYGYTF. CDR3 DNA sequence: TGTGCCAGCAGTTACTCGGGACATAAGTCTAACTATGGCTACACCTTC.

The chain is built from TRBV28 and TRBJ1-1, with 8 nucleotides matching TRBD1. The V gene's germline CDR1 is MDHEN and CDR2 SYDVKM. This CDR3 spans 14 amino acids. Losses at the gene ends were 9 bases for V and 0 bases for J; bases not matched to a gene: 6. In DNA form, the CDR3 reads TGTGCCAGTTTACAGGGGGGAATGAACACTGAAGCTTTCTTT. It translates to CASLQGGMNTEAFF.